This is a list of T cell receptor beta chains from one sample in a study of shared clonotypes between healthy human individuals. Using immunoSEQ multiplex PCR, the repertoire was profiled, and TCRdb retains in-frame clones only, with some absent. Among hundreds of thousands of clones, about 95% were seen once, and the ten largest hold about 0.12%. The sample comprised naive CD8+ T cells sorted from blood. The source is a woman aged 25 to 45 in good health. Each CDR3 is given with its conserved first and last residue.

j_call: TRBJ2-5
v_call: TRBV15
cdr3_aa: CATSRGVEETQYF

j_call: TRBJ1-2
v_call: TRBV6-1
cdr3_aa: CASSEMESPHGYTF

j_call: TRBJ2-2
v_call: TRBV9
cdr3_aa: CASSPRKSRSRNTGELFF

j_call: TRBJ2-7
v_call: TRBV28
cdr3_aa: CASSLLAGAYEQYF

j_call: TRBJ2-7
v_call: TRBV29-1
cdr3_aa: CSVEEGGYEQYF

j_call: TRBJ1-4
v_call: TRBV21-1
cdr3_aa: CASSKGQGSSSTNEKLFF

j_call: TRBJ2-1
v_call: TRBV5-1
cdr3_aa: CASSLENGRSGNEQFF

j_call: TRBJ1-4
v_call: TRBV19
cdr3_aa: CASSIEEGINEKLFF

j_call: TRBJ2-7
v_call: TRBV6-1
cdr3_aa: CASSELPSGYEQYF

j_call: TRBJ2-1
v_call: TRBV5-3
cdr3_aa: CARRQGQGANSYNEQFF

j_call: TRBJ2-7
v_call: TRBV13
cdr3_aa: CASSPEREEPLRGQYF

j_call: TRBJ2-1
v_call: TRBV7-3
cdr3_aa: CASSGTSGSSYNEQFF

j_call: TRBJ1-2
v_call: TRBV5-1
cdr3_aa: CASSLAGADGYTF

j_call: TRBJ2-3
v_call: TRBV13
cdr3_aa: CASSFGLAGVLADTQYF

j_call: TRBJ2-1
v_call: TRBV28
cdr3_aa: CASSLAGESSYNEQFF

j_call: TRBJ1-2
v_call: TRBV30
cdr3_aa: CAWSPAGNNYGYTF

j_call: TRBJ2-7
v_call: TRBV27
cdr3_aa: CASSFSPSSAYEQYF